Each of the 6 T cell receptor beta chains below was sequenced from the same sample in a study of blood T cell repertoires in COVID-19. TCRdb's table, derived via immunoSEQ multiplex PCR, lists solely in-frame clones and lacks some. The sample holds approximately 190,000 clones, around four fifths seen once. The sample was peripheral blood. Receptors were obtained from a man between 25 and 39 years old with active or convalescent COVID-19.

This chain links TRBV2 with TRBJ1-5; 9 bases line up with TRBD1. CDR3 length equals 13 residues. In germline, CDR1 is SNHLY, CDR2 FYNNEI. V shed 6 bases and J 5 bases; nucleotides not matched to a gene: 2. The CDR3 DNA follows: TGTGCCAGCAGGGGACAGGGTTATCAGCCCCAGCATTTT. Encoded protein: CASRGQGYQPQHF.

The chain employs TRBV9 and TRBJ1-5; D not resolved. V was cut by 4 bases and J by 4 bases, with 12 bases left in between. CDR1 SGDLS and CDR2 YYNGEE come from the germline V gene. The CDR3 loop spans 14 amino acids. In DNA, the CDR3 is TGTGCCAGCAGCACACACGCCACGAATCAGCCCCAGCATTTT. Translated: CASSTHATNQPQHF.

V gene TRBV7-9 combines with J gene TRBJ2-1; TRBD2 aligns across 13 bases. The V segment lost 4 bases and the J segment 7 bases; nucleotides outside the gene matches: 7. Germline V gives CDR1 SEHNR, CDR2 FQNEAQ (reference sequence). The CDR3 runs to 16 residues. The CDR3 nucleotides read TGTGCCAGCAGCTCGACTAGCGGGGGGTCTGGGAATGAGCAGTTCTTC. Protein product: CASSSTSGGSGNEQFF.

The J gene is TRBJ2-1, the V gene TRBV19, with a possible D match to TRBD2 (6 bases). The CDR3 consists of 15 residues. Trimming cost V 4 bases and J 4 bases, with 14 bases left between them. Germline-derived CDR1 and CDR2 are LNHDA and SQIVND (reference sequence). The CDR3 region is CASSRVSGQYNEQFF. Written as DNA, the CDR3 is TGTGCCAGTAGTAGGGTTAGCGGCCAGTACAATGAGCAGTTCTTC.

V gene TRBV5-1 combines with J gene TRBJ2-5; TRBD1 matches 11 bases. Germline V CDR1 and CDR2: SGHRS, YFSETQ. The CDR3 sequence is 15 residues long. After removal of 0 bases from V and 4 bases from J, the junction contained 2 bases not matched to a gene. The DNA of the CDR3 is TGCGCCAGCAGCTTGGAGGACAGGGGGCGAGAGACCCAGTACTTC. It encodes CASSLEDRGRETQYF.

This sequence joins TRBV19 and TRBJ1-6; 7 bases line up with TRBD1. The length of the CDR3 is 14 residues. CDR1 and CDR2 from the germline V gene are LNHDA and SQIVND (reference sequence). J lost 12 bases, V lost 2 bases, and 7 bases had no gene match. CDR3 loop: CASSIWVDREPLHF. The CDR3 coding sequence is TGTGCCAGTAGTATATGGGTTGACAGGGAACCCCTCCACTTT. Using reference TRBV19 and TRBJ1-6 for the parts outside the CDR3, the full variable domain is DGGITQSPKYLFRKEGQNVTLSCEQNLNHDAMYWYRQDPGQGLRLIYYSQIVNDFQKGDIAEGYSVSREKKESFPLTVTSAQKNPTAFYLCASSIWVDREPLHFGNGTRLTVT.